The rows below give T cell receptor beta chains drawn from one sample of a study of cytomegalovirus exposure and HLA in healthy donors. This table comes from immunoSEQ multiplex PCR, and its TCRdb copy is limited to in-frame clones, with some not included. The repertoire holds approximately 150,000 clones, with 80% as singletons. The sequenced sample was PBMCs. These receptors all stem from a woman between 40 and 55 years old in good health and CMV-seronegative. Both conserved end residues are part of each CDR3. The order of the fields is CDR3 protein, J gene, V gene.

cdr3_aa: CAIQGSEGYTF
j_call: TRBJ1-2
v_call: TRBV10-3

cdr3_aa: CASSVGTSADTQYF
j_call: TRBJ2-3
v_call: TRBV5-1

cdr3_aa: CASSQGRSGADEKLFF
j_call: TRBJ1-4
v_call: TRBV7-2

cdr3_aa: CASSLGEATNEKLFF
j_call: TRBJ1-4
v_call: TRBV5-1

cdr3_aa: CASSSEGLPTGELFF
j_call: TRBJ2-2
v_call: TRBV7-2

cdr3_aa: CASSLWVGGGWETQYF
j_call: TRBJ2-5
v_call: TRBV7-2

cdr3_aa: CASAPSHPGANGLTF
j_call: TRBJ2-6
v_call: TRBV25-1

cdr3_aa: CSAGTDDGYTF
j_call: TRBJ1-2
v_call: TRBV20-1

cdr3_aa: CASSLAGGLYNEQFF
j_call: TRBJ2-1
v_call: TRBV28

cdr3_aa: CASSEPGNTIYF
j_call: TRBJ1-3
v_call: TRBV9

cdr3_aa: CASSSKQGRSPLHF
j_call: TRBJ1-6
v_call: TRBV7-7

cdr3_aa: CASSIQGFGYTF
j_call: TRBJ1-2
v_call: TRBV28

cdr3_aa: CASSLDSSYNSPLHF
j_call: TRBJ1-6
v_call: TRBV7-3

cdr3_aa: CASSPVDRQETQYF
j_call: TRBJ2-5
v_call: TRBV18

cdr3_aa: CASTHGNSGGAETQYF
j_call: TRBJ2-5
v_call: TRBV5-1

cdr3_aa: CASRRRGNTEAFF
j_call: TRBJ1-1
v_call: TRBV28

cdr3_aa: CASTLGSGSLDEQFF
j_call: TRBJ2-1
v_call: TRBV11-2

cdr3_aa: CASSFRGPGQGNTGELFF
j_call: TRBJ2-2
v_call: TRBV7-9

cdr3_aa: CASSFPGGNTEAFF
j_call: TRBJ1-1
v_call: TRBV5-5

cdr3_aa: CASSGQVGTYEQYF
j_call: TRBJ2-7
v_call: TRBV11-3

cdr3_aa: CASSEQGAGAKNIQYF
j_call: TRBJ2-4
v_call: TRBV18

cdr3_aa: CASSVVYSNQPQHF
j_call: TRBJ1-5
v_call: TRBV9

cdr3_aa: CAISELAGAREQFF
j_call: TRBJ2-1
v_call: TRBV10-3

cdr3_aa: CASSLRTDNSPLHF
j_call: TRBJ1-6
v_call: TRBV11-3

cdr3_aa: CASSLPSGGYNEQFF
j_call: TRBJ2-1
v_call: TRBV5-8

cdr3_aa: CASSYSLAEVTDTQYF
j_call: TRBJ2-3
v_call: TRBV6-5

cdr3_aa: CASRGVSGANGLTF
j_call: TRBJ2-6
v_call: TRBV2